This T cell receptor beta chain was captured in a study of T cells in Graves' hyperthyroidism and ophthalmopathy. Per germline, CDR1 SGHRS and CDR2 YFSETQ. V lost 0 bases and J lost 5, with 6 bases in between. CDR3 size: 13 residues. This clonotype appeared many times. TCR beta CDR3 sequences were amplified from RNA transcripts. Primed by the HTBI set, a first-round RT-PCR was run on the TCR CDR3. One entry per CDR3 protein results from TCRdb running MiXCR on the multiplex PCR reads. This sample has 660,000 or so distinct CDR3 sequences, with 45% found just once. The source is an adult man with Graves' disease, either hyperthyroidism or ophthalmopathy (not recorded which). J is TRBJ1-5 and V is TRBV5-1; no clear D gene. Sequenced: peripheral blood or thyroid tissue (not recorded which). The CDR3 region has the DNA TGCGCCAGCAGCTTGGCGGCCGATCAGCCCCAGCATTTT. Protein: CASSLAADQPQHF.